These T cell receptor beta chains were read from a single sample in a study of T cells in narcolepsy. Profiled with immunoSEQ multiplex PCR; TCRdb holds only in-frame clones, not every one. The sample holds about 25,000 clones, about four fifths seen once. The specimen sequenced was CD45RA- memory CD4+ T cells from PBMCs. These receptor sequences come from a human donor with narcolepsy. Each CDR3 is given with its conserved first and last residue. The order of the fields is V gene, D gene, J gene, clone size, CDR3 protein, CDR3 DNA. D genes are given only for firm matches. Clone size is given for some rows only: seen once, a few or many times, or a class if the clone is expanded.

>TRBV2|NA|TRBJ2-7|NA
CASSGRTAVTYEQYF
TGTGCCAGCAGTGGTCGGACAGCGGTTACCTACGAGCAGTACTTC
>TRBV30|TRBD2|TRBJ2-2|NA
CAWSVVWLADNTGELFF
TGTGCCTGGAGTGTGGTCTGGCTAGCGGACAACACCGGGGAGCTGTTTTTT
>TRBV29-1|NA|TRBJ2-3|NA
CSVLRMADTQYF
TGCAGCGTTCTCAGGATGGCAGATACGCAGTATTTT
>TRBV21-1|NA|TRBJ2-3|NA
CASSLRRPTEIDTQYF
TGTGCCAGCAGCCTCCGGAGACCCACGGAGATCGATACGCAGTATTTT
>TRBV4-1|NA|TRBJ2-5|few
CASSRDRYQETQYF
TGCGCCAGCAGCCGAGACCGGTACCAAGAGACCCAGTACTTC
>TRBV28|NA|TRBJ2-7|once
CASSLIWPEQYF
TGTGCCAGCAGTTTAATCTGGCCGGAGCAGTACTTC
>TRBV6-1|TRBD1|TRBJ1-1|NA
CASRDRGANTEAFF
TGTGCCAGCAGGGACAGGGGCGCGAACACTGAAGCTTTCTTT
>TRBV5-6|NA|TRBJ2-7|NA
CASSSEWEQYF
TGTGCCAGCAGCTCAGAGTGGGAGCAGTACTTC
>TRBV5-4|TRBD1|TRBJ2-5|NA
CASSLPGQGGETQYF
TGTGCCAGCAGCTTACCCGGACAGGGGGGAGAGACCCAGTACTTC
>TRBV10-3|TRBD1|TRBJ2-7|NA
CAIRMDRDLRYEQYF
TGTGCCATCAGGATGGACAGGGACCTCAGGTACGAGCAGTACTTC
>TRBV18|NA|TRBJ2-2|NA
CASSLDGGELFF
TGTGCCAGCTCACTGGACGGCGGGGAGCTGTTTTTT
>TRBV9|NA|TRBJ2-7|few
CASRGAGTSYEQYF
TGTGCCAGCAGGGGGGCGGGGACCTCCTACGAGCAGTACTTC
>TRBV7-2|NA|TRBJ2-7|NA
CASSPPARYEQYF
TGTGCCAGCAGCCCGCCTGCCCGCTACGAGCAGTACTTC
>TRBV4-2|TRBD2|TRBJ2-4|NA
CASSQEGMTSGGRVIQYF
TGTGCCAGCAGCCAAGAAGGCATGACTAGCGGGGGGAGGGTCATTCAGTACTTC
>TRBV9|NA|TRBJ1-1|NA
CASSEGTSWDTEAFF
TGTGCCAGCAGCGAGGGGACGTCCTGGGACACTGAAGCTTTCTTT
>TRBV12-5|NA|TRBJ2-3|NA
CASGLLPGSDTQYF
TGTGCTAGTGGTTTACTTCCGGGATCCGATACGCAGTATTTT
>TRBV28|TRBD2|TRBJ2-1|NA
CASESAGGPVNEQFF
TGTGCCAGCGAATCAGCGGGAGGGCCGGTTAATGAGCAGTTCTTC
>TRBV2|NA|TRBJ1-3|once
CASSGRTAGNTIYF
TGTGCCAGCAGTGGGCGGACAGCTGGAAACACCATATATTTT
>TRBV5-4|NA|TRBJ2-5|NA
CASSLGTLQETQYF
TGTGCCAGCAGCTTAGGGACCCTCCAAGAGACCCAGTACTTC
>TRBV10-3|TRBD1|TRBJ1-2|NA
CAISTDRDYGYTF
TGTGCCATCAGTACTGACAGGGACTATGGCTACACCTTC
>TRBV30|TRBD1|TRBJ1-4|NA
CAWSSNRGERYEKLFF
TGTGCCTGGAGCAGCAACAGGGGCGAGAGATATGAAAAACTGTTTTTT
>TRBV11-3|TRBD2|TRBJ2-3|NA
CASTLAGASTDTQYF
TGTGCCAGCACCCTAGCGGGGGCTAGCACAGATACGCAGTATTTT
>TRBV28|NA|TRBJ1-4|NA
CASSPNRRLGEKLFF
TGTGCCAGCAGCCCCAACAGGCGACTAGGTGAAAAACTGTTTTTT
>TRBV2|NA|TRBJ2-7|NA
CASSEWFSPYEQYF
TGTGCCAGCAGTGAATGGTTCAGCCCCTACGAGCAGTACTTC
>TRBV11-3|TRBD1|TRBJ1-1|NA
CASSLGQGLTEAFF
TGTGCCAGCAGCTTAGGACAGGGTTTGACTGAAGCTTTCTTT
>TRBV18|TRBD2|TRBJ2-5|NA
CASSPRRASGSPETQYF
TGTGCCAGCTCACCACGACGGGCTAGCGGGAGCCCCGAGACCCAGTACTTC
>TRBV7-2|TRBD2|TRBJ2-7|NA
CASSPLPGLAYEQYF
TGTGCCAGCAGCCCCCTCCCGGGACTAGCATACGAGCAGTACTTC
>TRBV18|NA|TRBJ1-1|NA
CASSPELVGNTEAFF
TGTGCCAGCTCCCCGGAGTTGGTGGGGAACACTGAAGCTTTCTTT
>TRBV7-3|TRBD2|TRBJ2-3|NA
CASSFSGRGSDTQYF
TGTGCCAGCAGCTTTAGCGGGAGGGGATCAGATACGCAGTATTTT
>TRBV5-1|NA|TRBJ2-2|NA
CASNGERATGELFF
TGCGCCAGCAATGGAGAGCGGGCCACCGGGGAGCTGTTTTTT
>TRBV7-2|NA|TRBJ1-5|NA
CASSGFGNQPQHF
TGTGCCAGCAGCGGATTTGGCAATCAGCCCCAGCATTTT
>TRBV6-5|NA|TRBJ2-7|few
CASSTRGAPEQYF
TGTGCCAGCAGTACCCGGGGGGCGCCCGAGCAGTACTTC
>TRBV7-3|NA|TRBJ2-1|NA
CASSPTGGRDNEQFF
TGTGCCAGCAGCCCCACTGGGGGGCGGGACAATGAGCAGTTCTTC
>TRBV6-5|TRBD1|TRBJ1-4|NA
CASSRTGRDEKLFF
TGTGCCAGCAGTCGGACAGGGAGGGATGAAAAACTGTTTTTT
>TRBV4-3|TRBD1|TRBJ1-6|NA
CASSQSDRVNSPLHF
TGCGCCAGCAGCCAATCGGACAGGGTGAACTCACCCCTCCACTTT
>TRBV6-1|NA|TRBJ1-2|NA
CASNSGVRGYTF
TGTGCCAGCAACTCAGGGGTCCGAGGCTACACCTTC
>TRBV10-1|TRBD2|TRBJ2-5|few
CASRSSGRAKGGETQYF
TGCGCCAGTAGATCTAGCGGGAGGGCCAAGGGAGGAGAGACCCAGTACTTC
>TRBV11-2|TRBD1|TRBJ2-1|NA
CASSLGQVLLDEQFF
TGTGCCAGCAGCTTGGGACAGGTGCTTCTAGATGAGCAGTTCTTC
>TRBV4-1|NA|TRBJ1-3|NA
CASSQEQGSRGTIYF
TGCGCCAGCAGCCAAGAGCAGGGCTCGCGGGGCACCATATATTTT
>TRBV6-5|NA|TRBJ1-4|NA
CASRRPNEKLFF
TGTGCCAGCAGAAGGCCTAATGAAAAACTGTTTTTT
>TRBV7-9|TRBD1|TRBJ2-3|NA
CASSLGTGSFTDTQYF
TGTGCCAGCAGTCTAGGGACAGGCAGCTTCACAGATACGCAGTATTTT
>TRBV6-6|TRBD2|TRBJ2-1|NA
CASSPSGSTYNEQFF
TGTGCCAGCAGTCCTAGCGGGAGCACCTACAATGAGCAGTTCTTC
>TRBV19|NA|TRBJ1-2|few
CASNEKVGVGGYTF
TGTGCCAGTAATGAAAAGGTCGGAGTGGGAGGCTACACCTTC
>TRBV4-1|TRBD1|TRBJ1-1|NA
CASSGGRTEAFF
TGCGCCAGCTCAGGGGGGCGGACTGAAGCTTTCTTT
>TRBV7-7|NA|TRBJ2-1|NA
CASSQGSYNEQFF
TGTGCCAGCAGCCAGGGTTCCTACAATGAGCAGTTCTTC
>TRBV28|NA|TRBJ1-3|NA
CASRGSSGNTIYF
TGTGCCAGCAGAGGATCCTCTGGAAACACCATATATTTT
>TRBV5-4|NA|TRBJ2-1|NA
CASSITGSNEQFF
TGTGCCAGCAGCATCACAGGGTCGAATGAGCAGTTCTTC
>TRBV4-1|TRBD2|TRBJ2-7|NA
CASSQVKASGELEQYF
TGCGCCAGCAGCCAAGTTAAGGCTAGCGGGGAACTGGAGCAGTACTTC
>TRBV6-5|NA|TRBJ2-5|NA
CASSYDSLETQYF
TGTGCCAGCAGTTACGACTCCCTGGAGACCCAGTACTTC
>TRBV5-4|NA|TRBJ1-2|NA
CASSLGGYGVGYTF
TGTGCCAGCAGCCTCGGAGGGTACGGGGTAGGCTACACCTTC
>TRBV5-1|TRBD2|TRBJ2-1|NA
CASSFVTSGNNEQFF
TGCGCCAGCAGCTTCGTGACTAGCGGAAACAATGAGCAGTTCTTC
>TRBV12-2|NA|TRBJ1-2|NA
CASRPSPRFSRFNYGYTF
TGTGCAAGTCGCCCCTCACCAAGGTTCTCCCGTTTTAACTATGGCTACACCTTC
>TRBV19|NA|TRBJ1-2|NA
CASSISTGIGYGYTF
TGTGCCAGTAGTATTTCCACAGGGATCGGCTATGGCTACACCTTC
>TRBV2|NA|TRBJ1-4|NA
CASTVGGLANEKLFF
TGTGCCAGCACCGTCGGGGGGCTAGCTAATGAAAAACTGTTTTTT